Listed here are 5 T cell receptor beta chains from one sample, sequenced in a study of beta chain features in type 1 diabetes. Study-wide findings and caveats: In every one of the four CD4+ subsets, TCRB CDR3s were moderately but significantly shorter in Type 1 diabetes patients.

The investigators reverse transcribed all of the isolated RNA, so they sequenced expressed TCRB transcripts. Sequencing used immunoSEQ multiplex PCR; TCRdb keeps in-frame clones, though not all of them. The sample lists some 150,000 clones, around an eighth seen once, with roughly 1.4% in the top ten. Their target antigens are unknown. The sequenced material came from central memory CD4+ T cells from blood. The receptors originated from a man between 18 and 29 years old with type 1 diabetes.

This clone came up many times. The rearrangement links TRBV7-9 to TRBJ2-3, with D unresolved. The germline V gene has CDR1 SEHNR and CDR2 FQNEAQ (reference sequence). The CDR3 covers 12 residues. V was clipped by 0 bases and J by 9 bases, with 7 bases between them. The CDR3 DNA follows: TGTGCCAGCAGCTTAGCTGAGGCGACGCAGTATTTT. Translation gives CASSLAEATQYF.

This clone occurred a few times. The J gene is TRBJ1-2, the V gene TRBV20-1; 8 bases match TRBD1. V was pared by 6 bases and J by 10 bases, with 7 bases of the junction left unmatched. This CDR3 has 11 amino acids. Germline CDR1 DFQATT, CDR2 SNEGSKA (reference sequence). CDR3 DNA sequence: TGCAGTGCCTTGGACAGGGAAGCCTACACCTTC. Residues: CSALDREAYTF.

This clone showed up many times. V gene TRBV27 combines with J gene TRBJ2-1; the match to TRBD2 covers 8 bases. The CDR3 runs to 13 residues. Germline V lookup: CDR1 MNHEY, CDR2 SMNVEV (reference sequence). V trimming: 5 bases; J trimming: 14 bases; junction bases outside the gene matches: 11. The DNA for the CDR3 is TGTGCCAGCAGTAACTTGGGACTAGAGACGAAGTTCTTC. Protein sequence: CASSNLGLETKFF.

This chain links TRBV28 with TRBJ1-1; D uncertain. This CDR3 is built from 11 residues. The ends were cut back, 8 bases at V and 0 bases at J, with 4 bases in the middle. Germline assignment: CDR1 MDHEN and CDR2 SYDVKM. In DNA form, the CDR3 reads TGTGCCAGCCTTTTGAACACTGAAGCTTTCTTT. It is translated as CASLLNTEAFF.

In this sample, this clone turned up a few times. This chain connects TRBV5-1 to TRBJ2-5; D might be TRBD1 (5 bases). V was shortened by 1 base and J by 1 base, with 8 bases between the two germline ends. Germline CDR1 is SGHRS and CDR2 is YFSETQ. The CDR3 runs 14 residues. The chain's CDR3 is CASSLPDSQETQYF. The CDR3 DNA reads as TGCGCCAGCAGCTTGCCCGACAGCCAAGAGACCCAGTACTTC.